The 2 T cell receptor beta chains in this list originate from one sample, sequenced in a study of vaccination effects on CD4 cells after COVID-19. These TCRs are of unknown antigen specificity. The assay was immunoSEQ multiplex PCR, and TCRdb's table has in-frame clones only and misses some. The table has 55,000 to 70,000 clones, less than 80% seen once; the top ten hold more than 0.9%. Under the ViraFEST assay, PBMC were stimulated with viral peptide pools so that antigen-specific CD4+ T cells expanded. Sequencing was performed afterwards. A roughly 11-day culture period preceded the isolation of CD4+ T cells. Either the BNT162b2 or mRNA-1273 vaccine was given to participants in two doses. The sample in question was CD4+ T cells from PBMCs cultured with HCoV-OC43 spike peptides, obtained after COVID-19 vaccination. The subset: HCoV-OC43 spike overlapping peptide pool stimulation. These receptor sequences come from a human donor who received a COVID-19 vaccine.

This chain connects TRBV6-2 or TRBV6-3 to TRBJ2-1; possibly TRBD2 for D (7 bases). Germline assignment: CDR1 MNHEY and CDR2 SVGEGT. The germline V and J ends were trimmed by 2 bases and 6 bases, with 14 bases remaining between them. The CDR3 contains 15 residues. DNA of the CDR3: TGTGCCAGCAGTTACGGGGGGGCCCTGACCAATGAGCAGTTCTTC. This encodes CASSYGGALTNEQFF.

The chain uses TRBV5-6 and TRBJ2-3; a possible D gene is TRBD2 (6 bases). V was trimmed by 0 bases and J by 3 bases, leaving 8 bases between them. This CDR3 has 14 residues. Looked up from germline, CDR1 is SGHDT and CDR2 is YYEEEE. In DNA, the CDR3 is TGTGCCAGCAGCTTGGCACTAGCTACAGATACGCAGTATTTT. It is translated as CASSLALATDTQYF.